These T cell receptor beta chains were read from a single sample in a study of T cell repertoires in cytomegalovirus infection. MiXCR was run by TCRdb on the reads, yielding one entry per CDR3 protein. The sample has about 490,000 distinct CDR3 sequences, about 11% seen once. Specimen: PBMCs. Every receptor here comes from a human donor in good health (CMV status not recorded). Some clones in this sample may be carry-over from other donors' samples. Both conserved end residues are part of each CDR3. The order of the fields is J gene, V gene, clone size, D gene, CDR3 DNA, CDR3 protein. A D gene is named only where the DNA matches it firmly. Size tells how often a clone was seen (once, few, many) or the class of an expanded clone, and some rows leave it out.

J: TRBJ2-3; V: TRBV28; size: many; D: .; DNA: TGTGCCAGCAGTCTCGGCGAGCTTCGTGGAGATACGCAGTATTTT; CDR3: CASSLGELRGDTQYF
J: TRBJ1-6; V: TRBV12-3/TRBV12-4; size: few; D: TRBD1; DNA: TGTGCCAGCAGTACCCAGGGGGCAAATAATTCACCCCTCCACTTT; CDR3: CASSTQGANNSPLHF
J: TRBJ1-6; V: TRBV2; size: .; D: .; DNA: TGTGCCAGCAGTGAAGTTTGGGGGCCTGGGTCACCCCTCCACTTT; CDR3: CASSEVWGPGSPLHF
J: TRBJ1-5; V: TRBV6-6; size: few; D: .; DNA: TGTGCCAGCAGTTACGGACTACATCAGCCCCAGCATTTT; CDR3: CASSYGLHQPQHF
J: TRBJ2-1; V: TRBV3-1; size: .; D: TRBD2; DNA: TGTGCCAGCAGCCAAGATAGGTCTTGGGCTAGCGGAAGCTCCTACAATGAGCAGTTCTTC; CDR3: CASSQDRSWASGSSYNEQFF
J: TRBJ1-4; V: TRBV20-1; size: .; D: TRBD1; DNA: TGCAGTGCTAGAGATTCGACAGGGGGAGAAAAACTGTTTTTT; CDR3: CSARDSTGGEKLFF
J: TRBJ2-3; V: TRBV20-1; size: .; D: .; DNA: TGCAGTGCTAGGGGCCCAGCCTCGGCTCCAGATACGCAGTATTTT; CDR3: CSARGPASAPDTQYF
J: TRBJ2-2; V: TRBV6-1; size: .; D: .; DNA: TGTGCCAGCAGTGAATCCCGCGCGAATCAGAACACCGGGGAGCTGTTTTTT; CDR3: CASSESRANQNTGELFF
J: TRBJ2-3; V: TRBV7-6; size: many; D: .; DNA: TGTGCCAGCAGCTTATACAGGGATCCAGATACGCAGTATTTT; CDR3: CASSLYRDPDTQYF
J: TRBJ2-7; V: TRBV12-3/TRBV12-4; size: many; D: .; DNA: TGTGCCAGCAGTTTCAACTGGGGGGCTACGCAGCAGTACTTC; CDR3: CASSFNWGATQQYF
J: TRBJ2-1; V: TRBV12-3/TRBV12-4; size: many; D: TRBD2; DNA: TGTGCCAGCAGTCACTCGGGACGGGGCGGGGGAGTCTACAATGAGCAGTTCTTC; CDR3: CASSHSGRGGGVYNEQFF
J: TRBJ2-7; V: TRBV6-1; size: few; D: .; DNA: TGTGCCAGCAGTGAAGTGGGGACCGTTTACGAGCAGTACTTC; CDR3: CASSEVGTVYEQYF
J: TRBJ2-7; V: TRBV20-1; size: few; D: .; DNA: TGCAGTGCTACGGAGGGTTACGAGCAGTACTTC; CDR3: CSATEGYEQYF
J: TRBJ2-1; V: TRBV6-8; size: many; D: TRBD2; DNA: TGTGCCAGCAGTGGGACTAGCGGGGGGGCGATACACTACAATGAGCAGTTCTTC; CDR3: CASSGTSGGAIHYNEQFF
J: TRBJ2-7; V: TRBV4-1; size: many; D: TRBD2; DNA: TGCGCCAGCAGCCAGGCTAGCGGGGGGGCCTACGAGCAGTACTTC; CDR3: CASSQASGGAYEQYF
J: TRBJ1-4; V: TRBV5-1; size: .; D: .; DNA: TGCGCCAGCAGCTTGGTGGCGGGGTCAACTAATGAAAAACTGTTTTTT; CDR3: CASSLVAGSTNEKLFF
J: TRBJ1-6; V: TRBV27; size: .; D: .; DNA: TGTGCCAGCTCCCCTGGAGGACGGGTAAATTCACCCCTCCACTTT; CDR3: CASSPGGRVNSPLHF
J: TRBJ2-7; V: TRBV2; size: .; D: .; DNA: TGTGCCAGCAGCCAACTGGGCCATCCCTACGAGCAGTACTTC; CDR3: CASSQLGHPYEQYF
J: TRBJ1-1; V: TRBV25-1; size: .; D: .; DNA: TGTGCCAGCAGTGCCACTGACGAGGGGAGGACTGAAGCTTTCTTT; CDR3: CASSATDEGRTEAFF
J: TRBJ2-2; V: TRBV5-5; size: many; D: TRBD2; DNA: TGTGCCAGCAGCTTGAGGACTAGCGGGGGGCTCGGGGAGCTGTTTTTT; CDR3: CASSLRTSGGLGELFF
J: TRBJ1-5; V: TRBV6-6; size: few; D: TRBD1; DNA: TGTGCCTTGTCGGACAGGGGCCTTAGCAATCAGCCCCAGCATTTT; CDR3: CALSDRGLSNQPQHF
J: TRBJ2-4; V: TRBV12-3/TRBV12-4; size: many; D: .; DNA: TGTGCCAGCAGTTTGACAGGTGAAAACATTCAGTACTTC; CDR3: CASSLTGENIQYF
J: TRBJ1-1; V: TRBV14; size: many; D: .; DNA: TGTGCCAGCAGCCACCGCTGGATCTCCGGGGGAGAGAACACTGAAGCTTTCTTT; CDR3: CASSHRWISGGENTEAFF
J: TRBJ1-2; V: TRBV6-1; size: many; D: TRBD1; DNA: TGTGCCAGCAGTGAGCGAAGTCAGGGGGCCTATGGCTACACCTTC; CDR3: CASSERSQGAYGYTF
J: TRBJ2-1; V: TRBV5-1; size: few; D: TRBD2; DNA: TGCGCCAGCAGCTTGCCTCTAGCGGGAGTGAATGAGCAGTTCTTC; CDR3: CASSLPLAGVNEQFF
J: TRBJ2-3; V: TRBV12-3/TRBV12-4; size: few; D: TRBD2; DNA: TGTGCCAGCAGTCTTCGGACTAGCGGGAGCACAGATACGCAGTATTTT; CDR3: CASSLRTSGSTDTQYF
J: TRBJ1-5; V: TRBV15; size: many; D: .; DNA: TGTGCCACCAGCAGAGATGAGGGAAGGGGACAGCCCCAGCATTTT; CDR3: CATSRDEGRGQPQHF
J: TRBJ2-2; V: TRBV2; size: many; D: .; DNA: TGTGCCAGCAAACTAACAGGGAACACCGGGGAGCTGTTTTTT; CDR3: CASKLTGNTGELFF
J: TRBJ2-3; V: TRBV7-6; size: many; D: TRBD2; DNA: TGTGCCAGCAGTCTCCGGGCTAGCGGGATTATAGATACGCAGTATTTT; CDR3: CASSLRASGIIDTQYF
J: TRBJ1-1; V: TRBV11-2; size: many; D: .; DNA: TGTGCCAGCAGCAGGACACCCTCTAACACTGAAGCTTTCTTT; CDR3: CASSRTPSNTEAFF
J: TRBJ1-5; V: TRBV19; size: many; D: .; DNA: TGTGCCAGTAGTATTGGCAGGGGAAATCAGCCCCAGCATTTT; CDR3: CASSIGRGNQPQHF
J: TRBJ1-2; V: TRBV20-1; size: .; D: TRBD1; DNA: TGCAGTGCTAGGGACAGGGGTCCCAAACCAACCTATGGCTACACCTTC; CDR3: CSARDRGPKPTYGYTF
J: TRBJ1-5; V: TRBV6-1; size: many; D: .; DNA: TGTGCCAGCACCGAAGGGGGAGGAGGGCAGCCCCAGCATTTT; CDR3: CASTEGGGGQPQHF
J: TRBJ2-2; V: TRBV11-2; size: .; D: TRBD2; DNA: TGTGCCAGCAGCCAAGCGGGAGGTTTTGCCGGGGAGCTGTTTTTT; CDR3: CASSQAGGFAGELFF